This paragraph covers one T cell receptor beta chain sequence. Its antigen is as yet unknown. These data come from a study of cytomegalovirus exposure and HLA in healthy donors. While the first cohort had around 700 subjects, the donors belonged to the separate validation cohort of over a hundred subjects. General study points: Most sequenced TCRs were rare (though some public TCRs occurred in many donors). It was reportedly the case that the classifier diagnosed cytomegalovirus status with high specificity and sensitivity.

The assay was immunoSEQ multiplex PCR, and TCRdb's table has in-frame clones only and misses some. The table includes around 70,000 clones, around 93% detected once. The receptor's source is a man aged 18 to 30 in good health and CMV-seronegative. Sequencing was done on a sample of PBMCs.

For the CDR3, the DNA is TGTGCCAGCAGTTCCCGGAGGACCTACGAGCAGTACTTC. Protein product: CASSSRRTYEQYF. J is TRBJ2-7 and V is TRBV28; perhaps TRBD2 as D (5 bases). With 4 bases removed from V and 2 bases from J, the gap between germline ends came to 9 bases. CDR3 length equals 13 residues. Germline V gene data show CDR1 as MDHEN and CDR2 as SYDVKM.